What follows are 14 T cell receptor beta chains derived from one specimen sequenced in a study of blood T cell repertoires in COVID-19. The protocol was immunoSEQ multiplex PCR, while the TCRdb copy is restricted to in-frame clones and leaves out a portion. The sample includes over 200,000 clones, about 83% seen only once; the top ten take 4.5% to 7%. Sequencing input: peripheral blood. All receptors derive from a man older than 75 with acute or convalescent COVID-19.

The chain employs TRBV6-5 and TRBJ2-5; 10 bases agree with TRBD1. V gave up 6 bases and J gave up 4 bases; unmatched junction bases: 5. The CDR3 spans 14 residues. The V gene's germline CDR1 is MNHEY and CDR2 SVGAGI. CDR3 residues: CASREGQGRETQYF. The CDR3 DNA is TGTGCCAGCAGGGAGGGACAGGGGAGAGAGACCCAGTACTTC.

The chain recombines TRBV25-1 with TRBJ2-7; 9 positions agree with TRBD1. The trim removed 6 bases at V and 2 bases at J, leaving 5 bases unmatched. Germline-derived CDR1 and CDR2 are MGHDK and SYGVNS. This CDR3 region has 14 residues. The CDR3 sequence: CASSGTGPPYEQYF. CDR3 DNA: TGTGCCAGCAGCGGGACAGGGCCTCCCTACGAGCAGTACTTC.

This chain uses TRBV5-8 with TRBJ2-5; the D is unclear. Per germline, CDR1 SGHTS and CDR2 YDEGEE. The CDR3 consists of 15 residues. Trimming cost V 0 bases and J 0 bases, with 9 bases left between them. CDR3: CASSLGAGNQETQYF. In DNA form, the CDR3 reads TGTGCCAGCAGCTTGGGTGCAGGCAACCAAGAGACCCAGTACTTC.

As concerns this clone: Other DNA sequences in this sample translate to the same CDR3. This chain connects TRBV18 to TRBJ2-1; perhaps TRBD2 as D (5 bases). The CDR3 contains 15 residues. V was trimmed by 3 bases and J by 1 base, leaving 10 bases between them. CDR1 and CDR2 from the germline V gene are KGHSH and LQKENI. The CDR3 sequence: CASSPSGGSYNEQFF. In DNA form, the CDR3 reads TGTGCCAGCTCACCCTCTGGAGGATCCTACAATGAGCAGTTCTTC.

J is TRBJ2-5 and V is TRBV2; TRBD1 matches at 9 bases. With V trimmed by 6 bases and J by 3 bases, 5 bases remained unmatched. The CDR3 extends over 14 amino acids. Germline V gene data show CDR1 as SNHLY and CDR2 as FYNNEI. This chain's CDR3 is CASRAGQGKETQYF. The CDR3 DNA reads as TGTGCCAGCAGGGCAGGACAGGGGAAAGAGACCCAGTACTTC.

The chain combines TRBV28 with TRBJ2-1, with 11 nucleotides matching TRBD1. The CDR3 runs to 16 residues. V was pared by 5 bases and J by 3 bases, with 6 bases of the junction left unmatched. Germline loops: CDR1 MDHEN, CDR2 SYDVKM. The CDR3 DNA reads as TGTGCCAGCAGTCCTCGGACAGGGGGCTTCTACAATGAGCAGTTCTTC. This codes for CASSPRTGGFYNEQFF.

In DNA form, the CDR3 reads TGCGCCAGCAGTGAGGTTCCGGCTAGCGGGAGGATCCAGTACTTC. The encoded protein is CASSEVPASGRIQYF. The J gene is TRBJ2-5, the V gene TRBV10-2; 11 bases map to TRBD2. Germline assignment: CDR1 WSHSY and CDR2 SAAADI. This CDR3 comprises 15 residues. V dropped 2 bases and J dropped 10; count of bases not matched to a gene: 9.

CDR3 in amino acids: CASTLPPSEAFF. The CDR3 nucleotides are TGTGCCAGCACCCTCCCCCCGTCTGAAGCTTTCTTT. This chain joins TRBV28 and TRBJ1-1, with no clear D. CDR3 size: 12 residues. V was pared by 7 bases and J by 6 bases, with 12 bases between. Germline values: CDR1 MDHEN, CDR2 SYDVKM.

The chain carries TRBV28 and TRBJ1-6; D might be TRBD1 (6 bases). V dropped 6 bases and J dropped 5 bases, with 26 bases sitting between them. Germline CDR1 reads MDHEN; CDR2 reads SYDVKM. The CDR3 has 19 residues. CDR3 loop: CASSPFPTRRDTHNSPLHF. The CDR3 coding sequence is TGTGCCAGCAGCCCCTTTCCCACCCGCCGGGACACTCATAATTCACCCCTCCACTTT.

The gene calls are TRBV6-5 and TRBJ2-7; tentative D call: TRBD2 (6 bases). The germline V gene has CDR1 MNHEY and CDR2 SVGAGI. The CDR3 consists of 15 residues. The ends were cut back, 4 bases at V and 2 bases at J, with 15 bases in the middle. The CDR3, as DNA: TGTGCCAGCAGTTCCACGGGACTGCCGACCTACGAGCAGTACTTC. It yields the protein CASSSTGLPTYEQYF.

This clone was detected only a few times. The CDR3 sequence: CSARGGDRDFEKLFF. DNA for the CDR3: TGCAGCGCAAGAGGCGGGGACAGAGACTTCGAAAAACTGTTTTTT. The gene calls are TRBV29-1 and TRBJ1-4; 7 bases agree with TRBD1. Trimming at V came to 7 bases and at J to 8 bases, leaving 16 bases not matched to a gene. The CDR3 is made up of 15 amino acids. Germline CDR1 reads SQVTM; CDR2 reads ANQGSEA.

This clone was observed once. This rearrangement joins TRBV3-1 (or the pseudogene TRBV3-2) to TRBJ2-5, with D possibly TRBD2 on 5 matching bases. The length of the CDR3 is 16 residues. From germline, CDR1 is LGHDT and CDR2 YNNKEL (reference sequence). Trimming pared 2 bases from V and 2 bases from J, leaving 15 bases between. The CDR3 loop is CASSQRTGVSQETQYF. In nucleotides, the CDR3 is TGTGCCAGCAGCCAACGGACTGGGGTATCACAAGAGACCCAGTACTTC.

This clone was counted a single time. The CDR3 here is CASSLSGTGLYTQYF. The CDR3 region has the DNA TGTGCCAGCAGCTTGTCCGGGACAGGCTTATATACGCAGTATTTT. The chain employs TRBV7-9 and TRBJ2-3, with TRBD1 matching 8 bases. The J segment lost 7 bases and the V segment lost 3 bases, leaving 9 bases of the junction unmatched. This CDR3 is 15 amino acids long. CDR1 and CDR2 (germline): SEHNR, FQNEAQ (reference sequence).

This chain links TRBV19 with TRBJ2-2; 7 bases are shared with TRBD2. CDR1 is LNHDA and CDR2 is SQIVND in the germline V gene (reference sequence). CDR3 length: 15 amino acids. V was clipped by 3 bases and J by 5 bases; unmatched bases: 6. The CDR3 is CASSMATSVTGELFF. The CDR3 nucleotides read TGTGCCAGTAGTATGGCAACTAGCGTTACCGGGGAGCTGTTTTTT.